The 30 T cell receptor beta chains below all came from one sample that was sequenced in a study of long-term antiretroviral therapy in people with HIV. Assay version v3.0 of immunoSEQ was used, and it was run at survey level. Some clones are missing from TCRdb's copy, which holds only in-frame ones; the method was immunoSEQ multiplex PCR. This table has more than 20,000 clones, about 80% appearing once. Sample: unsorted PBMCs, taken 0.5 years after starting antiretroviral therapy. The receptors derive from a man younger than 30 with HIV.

As DNA, the CDR3 is TGTGCCAGCAGCTTAGGGTTCCGGAGCACAGCCGAGCAGTACTTC. Translating it yields CASSLGFRSTAEQYF. This sequence joins TRBV7-2 and TRBJ2-7; D unclear. The V gene lost 1 base and the J gene lost 6 bases, with 16 bases spanning the gap. This CDR3 has 15 residues. Germline CDR1 SGHTA, CDR2 FQGNSA.

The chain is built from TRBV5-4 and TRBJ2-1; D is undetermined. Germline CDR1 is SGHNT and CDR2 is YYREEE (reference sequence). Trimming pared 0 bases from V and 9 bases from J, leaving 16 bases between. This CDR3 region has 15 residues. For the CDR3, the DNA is TGTGCCAGCAGCTTGGCAGGACGGGTTACAATTGAGCAGTTCTTC. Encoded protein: CASSLAGRVTIEQFF.

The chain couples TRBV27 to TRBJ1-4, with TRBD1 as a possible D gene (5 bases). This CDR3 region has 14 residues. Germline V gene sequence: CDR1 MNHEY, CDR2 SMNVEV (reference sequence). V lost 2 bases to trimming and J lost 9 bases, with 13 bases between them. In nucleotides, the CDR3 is TGTGCCAGCAGTTTAAGTCGGCAGGGCCAAAAACTGTTTTTT. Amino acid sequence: CASSLSRQGQKLFF.

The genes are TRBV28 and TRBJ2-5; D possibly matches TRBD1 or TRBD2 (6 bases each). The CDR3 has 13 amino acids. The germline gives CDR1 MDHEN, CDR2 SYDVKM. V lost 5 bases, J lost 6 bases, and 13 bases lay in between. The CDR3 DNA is TGTGCCAGCAGTCAACCGGGGGCGAAGACCCAGTACTTC. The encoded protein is CASSQPGAKTQYF.

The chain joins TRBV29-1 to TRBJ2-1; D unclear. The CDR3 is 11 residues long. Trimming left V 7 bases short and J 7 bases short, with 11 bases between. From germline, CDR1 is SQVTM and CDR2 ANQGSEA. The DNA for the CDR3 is TGCAGCGCCAAGGTAGGGAATGAGCAGTTCTTC. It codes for CSAKVGNEQFF.

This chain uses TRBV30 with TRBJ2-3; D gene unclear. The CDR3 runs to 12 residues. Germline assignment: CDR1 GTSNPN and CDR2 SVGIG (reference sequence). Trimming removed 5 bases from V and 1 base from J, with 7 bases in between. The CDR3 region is CAWGRGTDTQYF. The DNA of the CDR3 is TGTGCCTGGGGGCGCGGCACAGATACGCAGTATTTT.

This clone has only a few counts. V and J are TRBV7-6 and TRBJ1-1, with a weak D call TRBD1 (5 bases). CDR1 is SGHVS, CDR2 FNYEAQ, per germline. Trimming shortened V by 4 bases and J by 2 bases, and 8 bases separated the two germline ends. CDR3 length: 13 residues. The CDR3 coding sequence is TGTGCCAGCAGCTCAGGGTTTAACACTGAAGCTTTCTTT. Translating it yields CASSSGFNTEAFF.

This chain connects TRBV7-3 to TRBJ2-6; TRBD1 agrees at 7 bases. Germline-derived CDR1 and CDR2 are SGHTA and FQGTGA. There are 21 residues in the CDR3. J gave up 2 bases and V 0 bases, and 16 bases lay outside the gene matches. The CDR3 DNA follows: TGTGCCAGCAGCTTAACGGCTCGTCCAGGGGGAGACCTGGCTGGGGCCAACGTCCTGACTTTC. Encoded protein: CASSLTARPGGDLAGANVLTF.

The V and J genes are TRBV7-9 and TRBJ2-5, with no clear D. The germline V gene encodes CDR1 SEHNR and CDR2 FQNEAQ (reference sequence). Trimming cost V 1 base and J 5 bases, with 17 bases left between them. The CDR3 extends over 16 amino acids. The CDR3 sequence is CASSLDPPKQWETQYF. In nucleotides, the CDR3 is TGTGCCAGCAGCTTAGACCCCCCCAAGCAGTGGGAGACCCAGTACTTC.

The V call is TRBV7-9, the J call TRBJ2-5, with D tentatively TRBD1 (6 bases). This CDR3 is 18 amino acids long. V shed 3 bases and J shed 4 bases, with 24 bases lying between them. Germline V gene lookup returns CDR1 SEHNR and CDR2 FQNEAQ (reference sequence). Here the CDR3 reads CASSFWTAGEQGGETQYF. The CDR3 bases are TGTGCCAGCAGCTTTTGGACGGCAGGGGAACAGGGTGGAGAGACCCAGTACTTC.

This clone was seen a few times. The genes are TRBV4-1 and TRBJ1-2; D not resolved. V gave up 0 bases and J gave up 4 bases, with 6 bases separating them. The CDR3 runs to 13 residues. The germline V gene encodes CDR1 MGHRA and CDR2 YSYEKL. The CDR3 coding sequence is TGCGCCAGCAGCCAAGACGGGTTCTATGGCTACACCTTC. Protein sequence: CASSQDGFYGYTF.

CDR3 sequence reads: CASSSDRGRFTGELFF. For the CDR3, the DNA is TGTGCCAGCAGCTCGGACAGGGGGCGCTTTACCGGGGAGCTGTTTTTT. The chain is built from TRBV7-2 and TRBJ2-2; 11 nucleotides line up with TRBD1. The germline gives CDR1 SGHTA, CDR2 FQGNSA. The CDR3 runs to 16 residues. After removal of 4 bases from V and 5 bases from J, the junction contained 6 bases not matched to a gene.

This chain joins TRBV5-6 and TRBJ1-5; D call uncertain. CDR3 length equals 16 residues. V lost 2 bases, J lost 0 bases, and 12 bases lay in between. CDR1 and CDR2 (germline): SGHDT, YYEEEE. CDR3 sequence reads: CASSFKVKGSNQPQHF. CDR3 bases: TGTGCCAGCAGCTTCAAGGTCAAGGGTAGCAATCAGCCCCAGCATTTT.

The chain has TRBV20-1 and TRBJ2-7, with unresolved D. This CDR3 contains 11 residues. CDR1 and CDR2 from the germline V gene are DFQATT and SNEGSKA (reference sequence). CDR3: CSSRGSYEQYF. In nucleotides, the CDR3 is TGCAGCAGTCGCGGCTCCTACGAGCAGTACTTC.

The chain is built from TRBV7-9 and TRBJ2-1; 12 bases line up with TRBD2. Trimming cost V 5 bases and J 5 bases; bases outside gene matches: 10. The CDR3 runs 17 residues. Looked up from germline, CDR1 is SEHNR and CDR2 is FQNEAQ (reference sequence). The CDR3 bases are TGTGCCAGCAGCCGGCTACTAGCGGGAGGTCTCGACAATGAGCAGTTCTTC. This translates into CASSRLLAGGLDNEQFF. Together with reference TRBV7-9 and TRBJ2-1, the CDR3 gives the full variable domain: DTGVSQNPRHKITKRGQNVTFRCDPISEHNRLYWYRQTLGQGPEFLTYFQNEAQLEKSRLLSDRFSAERPKGSFSTLEIQRTEQGDSAMYLCASSRLLAGGLDNEQFFGPGTRLTVL.

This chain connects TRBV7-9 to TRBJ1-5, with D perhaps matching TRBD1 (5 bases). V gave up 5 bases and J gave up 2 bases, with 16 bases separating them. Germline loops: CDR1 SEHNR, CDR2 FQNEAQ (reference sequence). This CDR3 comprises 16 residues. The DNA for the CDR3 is TGTGCCAGCAGCAGGGACCCACCTCGGGGCAATCAGCCCCAGCATTTT. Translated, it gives CASSRDPPRGNQPQHF.

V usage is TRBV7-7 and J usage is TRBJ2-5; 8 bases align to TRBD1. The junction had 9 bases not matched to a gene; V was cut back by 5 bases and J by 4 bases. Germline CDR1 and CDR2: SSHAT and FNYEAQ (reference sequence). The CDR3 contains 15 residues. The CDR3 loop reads CASSTGQGWGETQYF. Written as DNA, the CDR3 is TGTGCCAGCAGCACAGGACAGGGATGGGGAGAGACCCAGTACTTC. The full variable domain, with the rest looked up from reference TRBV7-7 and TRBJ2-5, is GAGVSQSPRYKVTKRGQDVTLRCDPISSHATLYWYQQALGQGPEFLTYFNYEAQPDKSGLPSDRFSAERPEGSISTLTIQRTEQRDSAMYRCASSTGQGWGETQYFGPGTRLLVL.

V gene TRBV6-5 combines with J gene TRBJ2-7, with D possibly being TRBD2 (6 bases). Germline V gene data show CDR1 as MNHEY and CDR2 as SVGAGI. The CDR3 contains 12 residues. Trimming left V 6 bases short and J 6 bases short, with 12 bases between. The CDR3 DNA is TGTGCCAGCAGCCCCGGAGGGTTCGAGCAGTACTTC. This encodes CASSPGGFEQYF.

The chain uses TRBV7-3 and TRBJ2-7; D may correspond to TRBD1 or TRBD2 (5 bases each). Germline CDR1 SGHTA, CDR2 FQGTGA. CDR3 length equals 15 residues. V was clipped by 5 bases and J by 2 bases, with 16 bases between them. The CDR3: CASSVGRTPTYEQYF. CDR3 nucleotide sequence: TGTGCCAGCAGCGTGGGACGGACGCCAACCTACGAGCAGTACTTC.

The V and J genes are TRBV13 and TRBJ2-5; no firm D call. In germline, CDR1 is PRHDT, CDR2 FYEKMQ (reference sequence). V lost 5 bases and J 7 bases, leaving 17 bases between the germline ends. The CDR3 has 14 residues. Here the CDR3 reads CASSLRTPAGTQYF. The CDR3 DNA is TGTGCCAGCAGCCTCCGGACCCCGGCCGGGACCCAGTACTTC.

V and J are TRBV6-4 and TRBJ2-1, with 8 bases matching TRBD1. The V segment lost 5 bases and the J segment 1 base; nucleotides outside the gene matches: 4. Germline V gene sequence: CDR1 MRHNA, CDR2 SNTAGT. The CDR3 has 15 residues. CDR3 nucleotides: TGTGCCAGCAGTCCCCGGGACAGGTCCTACAATGAGCAGTTCTTC. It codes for CASSPRDRSYNEQFF.

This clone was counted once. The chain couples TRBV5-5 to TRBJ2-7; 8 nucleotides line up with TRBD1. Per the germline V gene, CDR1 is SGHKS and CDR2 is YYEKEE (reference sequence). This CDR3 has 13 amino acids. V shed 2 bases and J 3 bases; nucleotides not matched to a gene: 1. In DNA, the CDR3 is TGTGCCAGCAGCTTAGACAGGGGCTACGAGCAGTACTTC. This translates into CASSLDRGYEQYF.

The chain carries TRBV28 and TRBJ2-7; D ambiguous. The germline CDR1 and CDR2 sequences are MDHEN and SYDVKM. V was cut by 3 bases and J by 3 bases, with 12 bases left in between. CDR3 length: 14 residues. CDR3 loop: CASSLQTTGYEQYF. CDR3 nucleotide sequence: TGTGCCAGCAGTTTGCAGACGACGGGCTACGAGCAGTACTTC. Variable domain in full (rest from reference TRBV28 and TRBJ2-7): DVKVTQSSRYLVKRTGEKVFLECVQDMDHENMFWYRQDPGLGLRLIYFSYDVKMKEKGDIPEGYSVSREKKERFSLILESASTNQTSMYLCASSLQTTGYEQYFGPGTRLTVT.

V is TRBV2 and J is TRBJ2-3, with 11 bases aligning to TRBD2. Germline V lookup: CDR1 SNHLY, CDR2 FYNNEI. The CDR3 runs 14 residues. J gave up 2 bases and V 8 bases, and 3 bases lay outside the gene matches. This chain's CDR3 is CASGGLADTDTQYF. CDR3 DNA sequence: TGTGCCAGCGGGGGACTAGCGGACACAGATACGCAGTATTTT.

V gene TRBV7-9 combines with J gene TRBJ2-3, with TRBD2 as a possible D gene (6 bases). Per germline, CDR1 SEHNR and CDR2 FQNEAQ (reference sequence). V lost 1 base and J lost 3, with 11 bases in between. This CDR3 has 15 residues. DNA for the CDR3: TGTGCCAGCAGCTTAGTGGCGGGACTTACAGATACGCAGTATTTT. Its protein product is CASSLVAGLTDTQYF.

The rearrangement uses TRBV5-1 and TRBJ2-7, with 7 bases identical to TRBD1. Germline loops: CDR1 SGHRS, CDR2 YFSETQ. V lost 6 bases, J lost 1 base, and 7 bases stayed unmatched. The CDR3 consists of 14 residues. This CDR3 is CASTFDRESYEQYF. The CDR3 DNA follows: TGCGCCAGCACCTTCGACAGGGAGTCCTACGAGCAGTACTTC. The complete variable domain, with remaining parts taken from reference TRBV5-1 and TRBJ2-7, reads KAGVTQTPRYLIKTRGQQVTLSCSPISGHRSVSWYQQTPGQGLQFLFEYFSETQRNKGNFPGRFSGRQFSNSRSEMNVSTLELGDSALYLCASTFDRESYEQYFGPGTRLTVT.

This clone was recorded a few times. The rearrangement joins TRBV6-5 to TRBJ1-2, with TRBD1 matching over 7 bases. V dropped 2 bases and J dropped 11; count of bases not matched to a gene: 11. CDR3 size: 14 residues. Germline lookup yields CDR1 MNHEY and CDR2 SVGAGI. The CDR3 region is CASSYLPDRVGYTF. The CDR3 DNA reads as TGTGCCAGCAGTTACCTACCCGACAGGGTAGGATACACCTTC.

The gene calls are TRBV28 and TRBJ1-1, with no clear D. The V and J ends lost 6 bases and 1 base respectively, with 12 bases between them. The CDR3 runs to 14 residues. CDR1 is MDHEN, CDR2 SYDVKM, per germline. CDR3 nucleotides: TGTGCCAGCAGCTATCCTAGGGAGAACACTGAAGCTTTCTTT. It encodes CASSYPRENTEAFF. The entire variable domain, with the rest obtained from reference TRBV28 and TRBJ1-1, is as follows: DVKVTQSSRYLVKRTGEKVFLECVQDMDHENMFWYRQDPGLGLRLIYFSYDVKMKEKGDIPEGYSVSREKKERFSLILESASTNQTSMYLCASSYPRENTEAFFGQGTRLTVV.

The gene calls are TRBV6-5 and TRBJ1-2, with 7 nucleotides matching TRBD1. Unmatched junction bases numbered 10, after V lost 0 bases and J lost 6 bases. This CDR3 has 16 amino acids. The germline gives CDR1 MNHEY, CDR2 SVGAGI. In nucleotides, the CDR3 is TGTGCCAGCAGTTACTCCTACGCAGACAGGGCTAATGGCTACACCTTC. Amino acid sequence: CASSYSYADRANGYTF.

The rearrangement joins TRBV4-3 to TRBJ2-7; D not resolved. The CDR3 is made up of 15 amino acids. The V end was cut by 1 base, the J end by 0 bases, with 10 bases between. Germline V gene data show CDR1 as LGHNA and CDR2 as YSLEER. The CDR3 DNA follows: TGCGCCAGCAGCCAAGTAAGGCAGCTCTCCTACGAGCAGTACTTC. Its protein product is CASSQVRQLSYEQYF.